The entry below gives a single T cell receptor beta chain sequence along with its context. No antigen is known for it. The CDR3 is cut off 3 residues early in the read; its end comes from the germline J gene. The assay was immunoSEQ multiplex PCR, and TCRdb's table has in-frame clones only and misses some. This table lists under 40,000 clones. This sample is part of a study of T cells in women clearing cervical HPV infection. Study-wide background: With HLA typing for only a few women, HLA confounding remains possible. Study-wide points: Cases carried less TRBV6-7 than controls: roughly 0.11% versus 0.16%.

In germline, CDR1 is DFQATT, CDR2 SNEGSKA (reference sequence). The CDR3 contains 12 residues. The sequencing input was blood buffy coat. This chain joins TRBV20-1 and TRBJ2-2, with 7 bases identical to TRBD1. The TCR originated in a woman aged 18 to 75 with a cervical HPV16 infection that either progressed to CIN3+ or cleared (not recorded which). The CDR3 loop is CSAPGDSEKLFF. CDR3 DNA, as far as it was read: TGCAGTGCTCCCGGGGACAGCGAAAAG.